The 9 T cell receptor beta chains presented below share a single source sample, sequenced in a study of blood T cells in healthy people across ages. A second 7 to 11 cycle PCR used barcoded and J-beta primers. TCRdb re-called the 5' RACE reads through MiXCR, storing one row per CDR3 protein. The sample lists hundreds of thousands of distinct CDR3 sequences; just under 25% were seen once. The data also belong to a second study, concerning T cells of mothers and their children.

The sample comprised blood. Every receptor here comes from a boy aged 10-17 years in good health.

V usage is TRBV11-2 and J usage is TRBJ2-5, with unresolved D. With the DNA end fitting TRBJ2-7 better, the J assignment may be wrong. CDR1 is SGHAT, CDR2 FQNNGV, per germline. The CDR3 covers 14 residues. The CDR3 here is CASSLAAASYEQYF. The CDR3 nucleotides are TGTGCCAGCAGCTTAGCCGCAGCCTCCTACGAGCAGTACTTC.

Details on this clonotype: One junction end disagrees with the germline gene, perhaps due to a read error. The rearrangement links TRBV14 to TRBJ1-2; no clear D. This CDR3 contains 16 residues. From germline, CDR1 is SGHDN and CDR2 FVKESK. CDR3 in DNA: TGTTCCAGCAGCCAAGAATCCGGCTTTACTAACTATGGCTACACCTTC. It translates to CSSSQESGFTNYGYTF.

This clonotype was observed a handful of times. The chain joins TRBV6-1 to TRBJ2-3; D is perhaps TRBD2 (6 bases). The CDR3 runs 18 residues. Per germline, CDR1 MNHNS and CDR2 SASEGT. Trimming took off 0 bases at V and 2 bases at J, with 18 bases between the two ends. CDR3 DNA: TGTGCCAGCAGTGAAGCGCGGGACGGCAGGTTTACCACAGATACGCAGTATTTT. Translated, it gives CASSEARDGRFTTDTQYF.

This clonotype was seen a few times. The CDR3 loop is CASLGGGGEQYF. The CDR3 nucleotides read TGTGCCAGTTTGGGGGGAGGGGGCGAGCAGTACTTC. This chain uses TRBV12-3 or TRBV12-4 with TRBJ2-7; D is perhaps TRBD2 (7 bases). CDR3 length: 12 amino acids. V was trimmed by 9 bases and J by 6 bases, leaving 15 bases between them.

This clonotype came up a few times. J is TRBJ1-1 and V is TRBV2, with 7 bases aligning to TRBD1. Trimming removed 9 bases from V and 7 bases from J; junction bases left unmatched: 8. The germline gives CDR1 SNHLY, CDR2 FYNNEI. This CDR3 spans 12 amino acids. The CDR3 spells CASSGTAYEAFF. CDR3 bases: TGTGCCAGTTCCGGGACAGCGTATGAAGCTTTCTTT.

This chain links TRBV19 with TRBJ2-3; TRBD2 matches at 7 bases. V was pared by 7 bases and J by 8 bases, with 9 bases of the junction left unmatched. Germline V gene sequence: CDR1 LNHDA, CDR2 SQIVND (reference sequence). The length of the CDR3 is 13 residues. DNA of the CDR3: TGTGCCAGTAACGACGGGAGGCGGAGTACGCAGTATTTT. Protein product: CASNDGRRSTQYF.

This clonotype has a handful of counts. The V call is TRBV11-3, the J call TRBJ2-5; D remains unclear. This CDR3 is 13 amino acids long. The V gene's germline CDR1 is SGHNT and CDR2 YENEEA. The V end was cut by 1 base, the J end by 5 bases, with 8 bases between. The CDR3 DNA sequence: TGTGCCAGCAGCTTAGCCCGCGCGGAGACCCAGTACTTC. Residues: CASSLARAETQYF.

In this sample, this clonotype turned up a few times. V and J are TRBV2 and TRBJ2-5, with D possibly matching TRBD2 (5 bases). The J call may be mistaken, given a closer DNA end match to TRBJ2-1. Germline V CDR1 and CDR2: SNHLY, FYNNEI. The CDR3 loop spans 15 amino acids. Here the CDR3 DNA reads TGTGCCAGCAGTGAAGCGGGAGCCCTCTACAATGAGCAGTTCTTC. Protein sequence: CASSEAGALYNEQFF.

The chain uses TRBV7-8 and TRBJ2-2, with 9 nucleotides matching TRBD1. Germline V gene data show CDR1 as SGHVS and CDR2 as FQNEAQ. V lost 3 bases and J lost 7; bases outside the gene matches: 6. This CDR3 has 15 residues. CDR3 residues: CASSFRDRVHGELFF. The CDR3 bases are TGTGCCAGCAGCTTCCGGGACAGGGTTCACGGGGAGCTGTTTTTT.